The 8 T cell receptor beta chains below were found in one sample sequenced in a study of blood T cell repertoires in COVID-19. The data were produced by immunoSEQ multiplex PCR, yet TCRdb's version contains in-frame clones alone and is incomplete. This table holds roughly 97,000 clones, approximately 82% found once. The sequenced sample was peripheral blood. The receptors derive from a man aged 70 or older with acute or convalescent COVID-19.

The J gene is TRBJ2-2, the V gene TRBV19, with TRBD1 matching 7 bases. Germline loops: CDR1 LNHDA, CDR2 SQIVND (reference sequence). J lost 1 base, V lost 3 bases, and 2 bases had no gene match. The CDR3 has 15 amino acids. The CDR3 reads CASSIGTVNTGELFF. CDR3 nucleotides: TGTGCCAGTAGTATTGGGACAGTGAACACCGGGGAGCTGTTTTTT. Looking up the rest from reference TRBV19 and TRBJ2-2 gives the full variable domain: DGGITQSPKYLFRKEGQNVTLSCEQNLNHDAMYWYRQDPGQGLRLIYYSQIVNDFQKGDIAEGYSVSREKKESFPLTVTSAQKNPTAFYLCASSIGTVNTGELFFGEGSRLTVL.

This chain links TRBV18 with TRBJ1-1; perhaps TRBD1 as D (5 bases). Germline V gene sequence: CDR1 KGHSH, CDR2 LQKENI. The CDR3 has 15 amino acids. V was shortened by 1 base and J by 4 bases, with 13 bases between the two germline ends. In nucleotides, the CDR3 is TGTGCCAGCTCACCACAGGAAGGGGTTGGCACTGAAGCTTTCTTT. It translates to CASSPQEGVGTEAFF.

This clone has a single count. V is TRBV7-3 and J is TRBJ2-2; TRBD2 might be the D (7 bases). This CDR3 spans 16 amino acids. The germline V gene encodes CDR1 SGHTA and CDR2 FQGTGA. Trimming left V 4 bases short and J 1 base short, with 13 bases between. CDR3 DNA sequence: TGTGCCAGCAGCTCGACGGGGGGACAGAACACCGGGGAGCTGTTTTTT. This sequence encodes CASSSTGGQNTGELFF.

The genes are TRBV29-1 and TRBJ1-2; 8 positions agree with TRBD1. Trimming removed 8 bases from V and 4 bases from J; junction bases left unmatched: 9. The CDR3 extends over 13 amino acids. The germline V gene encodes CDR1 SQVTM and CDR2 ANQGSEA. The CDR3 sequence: CSTYDRGTYGYTF. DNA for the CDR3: TGCAGCACATACGACAGGGGTACCTATGGCTACACCTTC.

As DNA, the CDR3 is TGTGCCACCAGCAGAGGAGGGAGTAATGAAAAACTGTTTTTT. Its protein product is CATSRGGSNEKLFF. V is TRBV15 and J is TRBJ1-4; D unresolved. This CDR3 comprises 14 residues. The ends were cut back, 1 base at V and 4 bases at J, with 7 bases in the middle. Per the germline V gene, CDR1 is LNHNV and CDR2 is YYDKDF (reference sequence).

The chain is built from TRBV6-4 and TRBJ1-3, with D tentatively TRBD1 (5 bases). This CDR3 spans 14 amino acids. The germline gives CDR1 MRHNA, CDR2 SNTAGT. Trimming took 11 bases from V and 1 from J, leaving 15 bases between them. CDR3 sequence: CAPRGLLSGNTIYF. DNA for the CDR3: TGTGCCCCAAGGGGCCTCCTATCTGGAAACACCATATATTTT.

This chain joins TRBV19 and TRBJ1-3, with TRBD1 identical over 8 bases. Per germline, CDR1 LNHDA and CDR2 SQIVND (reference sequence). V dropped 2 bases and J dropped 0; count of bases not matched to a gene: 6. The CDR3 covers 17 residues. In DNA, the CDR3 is TGTGCCAGTAGTATACGGGGACAGGCGAGCTCTGGAAACACCATATATTTT. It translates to CASSIRGQASSGNTIYF.

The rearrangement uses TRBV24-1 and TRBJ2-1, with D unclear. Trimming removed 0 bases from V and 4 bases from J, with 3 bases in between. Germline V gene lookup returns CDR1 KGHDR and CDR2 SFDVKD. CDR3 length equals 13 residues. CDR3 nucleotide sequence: TGTGCCACCAGTGATTTGGAGTACAATGAGCAGTTCTTC. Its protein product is CATSDLEYNEQFF.